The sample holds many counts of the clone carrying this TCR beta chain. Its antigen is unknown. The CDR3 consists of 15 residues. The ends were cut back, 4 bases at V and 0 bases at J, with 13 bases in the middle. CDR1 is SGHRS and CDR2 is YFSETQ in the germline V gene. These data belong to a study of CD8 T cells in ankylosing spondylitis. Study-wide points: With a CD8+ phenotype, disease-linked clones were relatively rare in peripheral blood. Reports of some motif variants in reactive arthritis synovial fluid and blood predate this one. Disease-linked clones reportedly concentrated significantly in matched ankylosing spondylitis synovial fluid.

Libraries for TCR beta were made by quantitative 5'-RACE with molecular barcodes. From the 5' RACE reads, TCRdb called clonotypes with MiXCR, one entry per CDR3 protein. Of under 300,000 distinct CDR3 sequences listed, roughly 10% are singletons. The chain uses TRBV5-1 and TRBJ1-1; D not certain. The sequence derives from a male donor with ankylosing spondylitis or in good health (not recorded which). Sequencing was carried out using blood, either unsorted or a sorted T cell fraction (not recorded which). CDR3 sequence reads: CASSQEDGMNTEAFF. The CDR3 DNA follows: TGCGCCAGCAGCCAGGAGGACGGAATGAACACTGAAGCTTTCTTT.